This T cell receptor beta chain came from a study of graft-versus-host responses after intestinal transplantation. Overall study results and limits: Some GvH clones appeared in ileal mucosa or blood before recipient bone marrow.

Assay used: immunoSEQ multiplex PCR; TCRdb lists only in-frame clones, some missing. Among fewer than 150,000 clones, more than 90% were seen once, and the ten largest hold over 0.15%. Deletions cut 0 bases from V and 5 bases from J, with 8 bases between. CDR3 length equals 13 residues. CDR1 and CDR2 from the germline V gene are SGHRS and YFSETQ. Concerning this clone itself: Antigen specificity is unknown. Other DNA sequences in this specimen translate into the identical CDR3.

The chain links TRBV5-1 to TRBJ2-5; D gene ambiguous. The material was unstimulated CD4+ T cells sorted from spleen or lymph node cells, obtained before intestinal transplant. The sequence was collected from a human donor who received an intestinal transplant. The CDR3 DNA reads as TGCGCCAGCAGCTTGGAGGGTCGGGAGACCCAGTACTTC. This codes for CASSLEGRETQYF.